This T cell receptor (beta chain) was sequenced for a study of blood T cell repertoires in COVID-19. Across the study: Nucleic acid was either cDNA or gDNA, and it came from T cells, B-cell-depleted T cells, or PBMCs.

CDR3 length: 14 residues. Germline assignment: CDR1 MNHEY and CDR2 SVGAGI. Deletions cut 5 bases from V and 0 bases from J, with 9 bases between. Here immunoSEQ multiplex PCR was the method, and the copy in TCRdb shows in-frame clones only, minus some. The data show about 390,000 clones, 70% to 90% seen once. The source of this sequence is an older woman with COVID-19, enrolled during active disease. The material sequenced was peripheral blood. The genes are TRBV6-5 and TRBJ2-3; D may be TRBD1 (6 bases). CDR3 nucleotides: TGTGCCAGCAGTCGACAGGCTAGCACAGATACGCAGTATTTT. Its protein is CASSRQASTDTQYF.